The source of this TCR beta chain is a study of T cell repertoires in cytomegalovirus infection. Background on the study: Evidence of both CMV infection and a matching HLA type came from public TCR beta signatures.

A word on this clonotype: The antigen remains unidentified.

Germline V gives CDR1 SGHAT, CDR2 FQNNGV. This CDR3 contains 15 residues. Trimming stripped 8 bases from V and 7 bases from J, with 20 bases between. TCRdb itself ran the reads through MiXCR, one entry per CDR3 protein. This table has about a million distinct CDR3 sequences, roughly 30% appearing once. J is TRBJ2-2 and V is TRBV11-2; no firm D call. The sample here was cultured CD8+ T cells from PBMCs, taken from culture after CMV antigen stimulation. The clonotype comes from a human donor in good health (CMV status not recorded). Some clones in this sample may be carry-over from other donors' samples. CDR3 sequence: CASDPGWGSGGELFF. The CDR3 coding sequence is TGTGCCAGCGACCCAGGTTGGGGATCTGGCGGGGAGCTGTTTTTT.